Below are 20 T cell receptor beta chains sequenced from a single sample in a study of lymphopenia after photon versus proton radiotherapy. The table came from immunoSEQ multiplex PCR; TCRdb's copy has only in-frame clones and leaves some out. Here the sample spans 150,000 to 200,000 clones, more than 85% being singletons. The sequenced sample was peripheral blood, obtained from a patient treated with photon-based radiotherapy. Receptors were obtained from a man in his fifties with gastric cancer.

The gene calls are TRBV6-5 and TRBJ2-7; 8 positions match TRBD1. The V gene's germline CDR1 is MNHEY and CDR2 SVGAGI. Unmatched junction bases numbered 5, after V lost 3 bases and J lost 7 bases. The CDR3 totals 13 residues. The CDR3 loop is CASSYGNRGEQYF. As DNA, the CDR3 is TGTGCCAGCAGTTATGGTAACAGGGGGGAGCAGTACTTC.

This clone was seen just once. At one end the junction does not follow the germline gene, possibly because of a read error. This chain links TRBV11-2 with TRBJ2-7; D is tentatively TRBD1 or TRBD2 (5 bases each). The CDR3 consists of 14 residues. Germline CDR1 is SGHAT and CDR2 is FQNNGV. CDR3 loop: CASTLGDASYEQYF. For the CDR3, the DNA is TGTGCCAGCACCTTAGGGGACGCATCCTACGAGCAGTACTTC.

V and J are TRBV7-2 and TRBJ2-5; the match to TRBD2 covers 10 bases. The CDR3 totals 15 residues. Germline V CDR1 and CDR2: SGHTA, FQGNSA. V shed 5 bases and J 5 bases; nucleotides not matched to a gene: 8. The CDR3 DNA reads as TGTGCCAGCAGCCTCAGCGGGAGGGGAGATGAGACCCAGTACTTC. Its translation: CASSLSGRGDETQYF. The whole variable domain, filled in from reference TRBV7-2 and TRBJ2-5, reads GAGVSQSPSNKVTEKGKDVELRCDPISGHTALYWYRQSLGQGLEFLIYFQGNSAPDKSGLPSDRFSAERTGGSVSTLTIQRTQQEDSAVYLCASSLSGRGDETQYFGPGTRLLVL.

The chain has TRBV14 and TRBJ2-1; D might be TRBD2 (6 bases). Trimming took 1 base from V and 13 from J, leaving 11 bases between them. Germline V gene lookup returns CDR1 SGHDN and CDR2 FVKESK. The CDR3 totals 12 residues. CDR3 in DNA: TGTGCCAGCAGCCAAGTACGGACTACCCAGTTCTTC. It yields the protein CASSQVRTTQFF.

The chain combines TRBV27 with TRBJ2-2; 7 nucleotides align to TRBD1. The CDR3 sequence is 14 residues long. CDR1 is MNHEY and CDR2 is SMNVEV in the germline V gene (reference sequence). V lost 6 bases and J lost 3; bases outside the gene matches: 4. As DNA, the CDR3 is TGTGCCAGCAGCCACGACAGGGACACCGGGGAGCTGTTTTTT. This encodes CASSHDRDTGELFF.

The rearrangement uses TRBV7-3 and TRBJ2-7; 7 positions agree with TRBD2. Trimming at V came to 5 bases and at J to 4 bases, leaving 5 bases not matched to a gene. Per germline, CDR1 SGHTA and CDR2 FQGTGA. This CDR3 has 13 residues. The CDR3 nucleotides are TGTGCCAGCAGCCCCCAGGGAGGGTACGAGCAGTACTTC. Translation gives CASSPQGGYEQYF.

This clone appeared a single time. The J gene is TRBJ1-3, the V gene TRBV5-4; 7 nucleotides align to TRBD1. The CDR3 runs to 14 residues. V was clipped by 4 bases and J by 5 bases; unmatched bases: 6. Per germline, CDR1 SGHNT and CDR2 YYREEE (reference sequence). CDR3 DNA: TGTGCCAGCAGCCTGGGACAGAGGAGAAACACCATATATTTT. Translated, it gives CASSLGQRRNTIYF.

This chain uses TRBV6-6 with TRBJ1-3; no reliable D call. This CDR3 region has 15 residues. The V gene's germline CDR1 is MNHNY and CDR2 SVGAGI (reference sequence). The V end lost 6 bases, the J end lost 0 bases, and 12 bases lay between the germline ends. CDR3 coding DNA: TGTGCCAGCAGCTTGGACCGCACCTCTGGAAACACCATATATTTT. This codes for CASSLDRTSGNTIYF.

The chain employs TRBV6-5 and TRBJ1-2; 8 bases are shared with TRBD1. The V gene end was trimmed by 5 bases and the J gene end by 7 bases; junction bases not matched to a gene: 3. Germline V lookup: CDR1 MNHEY, CDR2 SVGAGI. The CDR3 loop spans 12 amino acids. CDR3 nucleotides: TGTGCCAGCAGTCCAGGGGGCCTTGGCTACACCTTC. As protein: CASSPGGLGYTF.

This chain uses TRBV6-6 with TRBJ1-3, with unresolved D. The CDR3 is made up of 16 amino acids. The germline V and J ends were trimmed by 4 bases and 0 bases, with 13 bases remaining between them. Germline V gene lookup returns CDR1 MNHNY and CDR2 SVGAGI (reference sequence). CDR3 DNA sequence: TGTGCCAGCAGTTCGAACAGCCTACCCTCTGGAAACACCATATATTTT. Amino acid sequence: CASSSNSLPSGNTIYF.

The chain links TRBV19 to TRBJ2-3; weak D call: TRBD1 (6 bases). The CDR3 has 15 residues. CDR1 and CDR2 (germline): LNHDA, SQIVND (reference sequence). V was clipped by 0 bases and J by 3 bases, with 10 bases between them. CDR3 sequence: CASSIDLRGTDTQYF. The DNA of the CDR3 is TGTGCCAGTAGTATAGATCTCAGGGGAACAGATACGCAGTATTTT.

The V call is TRBV18, the J call TRBJ1-2, with D tentatively TRBD1 (6 bases). There are 14 residues in the CDR3. V was clipped by 3 bases and J by 0 bases, with 8 bases between them. Germline lookup yields CDR1 KGHSH and CDR2 LQKENI. The DNA of the CDR3 is TGTGCCAGCTCACCCGGGACATCTAACTATGGCTACACCTTC. It translates to CASSPGTSNYGYTF.

This clone was counted only a few times. The chain's CDR3 is CASSYSTDSYEQYF. The CDR3 DNA follows: TGTGCCAGCAGTTACTCGACGGACTCCTACGAGCAGTACTTC. The V and J genes are TRBV6-6 and TRBJ2-7, with no clear D. This CDR3 spans 14 amino acids. Trimming pared 0 bases from V and 0 bases from J, leaving 6 bases between. CDR1 and CDR2 from the germline V gene are MNHNY and SVGAGI (reference sequence).

The genes are TRBV5-6 and TRBJ2-4; no definite D call. This CDR3 comprises 14 residues. Trimming took off 2 bases at V and 0 bases at J, with 6 bases between the two ends. The germline V gene encodes CDR1 SGHDT and CDR2 YYEEEE. The CDR3 here is CASSFPKAKNIQYF. As DNA, the CDR3 is TGTGCCAGCAGCTTTCCAAAAGCCAAAAACATTCAGTACTTC. Filled out from reference TRBV5-6 and TRBJ2-4, the complete variable domain reads DAGVTQSPTHLIKTRGQQVTLRCSPKSGHDTVSWYQQALGQGPQFIFQYYEEEERQRGNFPDRFSGHQFPNYSSELNVNALLLGDSALYLCASSFPKAKNIQYFGAGTRLSVL.

The chain has TRBV4-1 and TRBJ2-7, with 16 bases that match TRBD2. Looked up from germline, CDR1 is MGHRA and CDR2 is YSYEKL. This CDR3 region has 17 residues. With 3 bases clipped from V and 2 bases from J, the junction kept 4 bases outside the gene matches. The CDR3 protein is CASSQGLAGGPTYEQYF. In DNA, the CDR3 is TGCGCCAGCAGCCAGGGACTAGCGGGAGGGCCCACCTACGAGCAGTACTTC.

The CDR3 bases are TGTGCCATCAGTGACTCTTTTTTAGGTAGCTATGGCTACACCTTC. Protein sequence: CAISDSFLGSYGYTF. The chain carries TRBV10-3 and TRBJ1-2; D is unclear. Trimming shortened V by 3 bases and J by 4 bases, and 15 bases separated the two germline ends. The CDR3 runs 15 residues. The V gene's germline CDR1 is ENHRY and CDR2 SYGVKD.

J is TRBJ2-7 and V is TRBV5-1; 11 bases match TRBD1. This CDR3 region has 17 residues. Germline V lookup: CDR1 SGHRS, CDR2 YFSETQ. V dropped 3 bases and J dropped 2; count of bases not matched to a gene: 10. The CDR3 reads CASSWTGGSTLAYEQYF. CDR3 DNA: TGCGCCAGCAGCTGGACAGGGGGCAGTACCTTAGCCTACGAGCAGTACTTC.

This clone appeared a few times. The chain has TRBV5-4 and TRBJ2-1; 9 nucleotides line up with TRBD1. The trim removed 6 bases at V and 4 bases at J, leaving 8 bases unmatched. The CDR3 runs to 15 residues. Germline V lookup: CDR1 SGHNT, CDR2 YYREEE (reference sequence). CDR3 sequence (DNA): TGTGCCAGCATCTTCAAGGGACAGGGATACAATGAGCAGTTCTTC. This gives the protein CASIFKGQGYNEQFF.

The sample holds a few counts of this clone. This chain links TRBV6-1 with TRBJ1-1; 8 bases fit TRBD1. V lost 3 bases to trimming and J lost 4 bases; unmatched junction nucleotides: 1. The CDR3 is 13 residues long. Germline CDR1 and CDR2: MNHNS and SASEGT. The CDR3, as DNA: TGTGCCAGCAGTGAGGACAGGGCCACTGAAGCTTTCTTT. Translated: CASSEDRATEAFF.

This clone came up once. The rearrangement links TRBV5-8 to TRBJ2-7; 8 bases line up with TRBD2. V lost 3 bases, J lost 0 bases, and 5 bases stayed unmatched. Germline V gene data show CDR1 as SGHTS and CDR2 as YDEGEE. This CDR3 is built from 15 residues. The CDR3 bases are TGTGCCAGCAGCTCCGGGACTAGGAGCTCCTACGAGCAGTACTTC. It codes for CASSSGTRSSYEQYF.